A selection of T cell receptor beta chains follows, all from one sample in a study of shared clonotypes between healthy human individuals. Assay used: immunoSEQ multiplex PCR; TCRdb lists only in-frame clones, some missing. This table holds approximately 2.3 million clones, 80% to 95% found once. The sample taken for sequencing was naive CD4+ T cells from PBMCs. The receptors were gathered from a man younger than 30 in good health. Some clones in this sample may be carry-over from other donors' samples. The CDR3 runs from the conserved cysteine through the conserved F or W. A D gene is named only where the DNA matches it firmly. Where a row states a size, it is once, few, many or the class of an expanded clone; other rows omit it.

D gene: TRBD2; J gene: TRBJ2-7; V gene: TRBV28; clone size: NA; CDR3 length: 15; CDR3 DNA: TGTGCCAGCACTCCCCCGGGAGGGGGAGTCTACGAGCAGTACTTC; CDR3 protein: CASTPPGGGVYEQYF
D gene: NA; J gene: TRBJ2-7; V gene: TRBV7-2; clone size: NA; CDR3 length: 16; CDR3 DNA: TGTGCCAGCAGCTTATCCAAGACCAGGGGAGAATACGAGCAGTACTTC; CDR3 protein: CASSLSKTRGEYEQYF
D gene: NA; J gene: TRBJ2-5; V gene: TRBV18; clone size: once; CDR3 length: 13; CDR3 DNA: TGTGCCAGCTCACCATACGCCCGGGAGACCCAGTACTTC; CDR3 protein: CASSPYARETQYF
D gene: TRBD2; J gene: TRBJ2-7; V gene: TRBV5-4; clone size: NA; CDR3 length: 15; CDR3 DNA: TGTGCCAGCAGCTTGCCTGCTAGCGGGAATAGCGAGCAGTACTTC; CDR3 protein: CASSLPASGNSEQYF
D gene: TRBD2; J gene: TRBJ2-1; V gene: TRBV5-4; clone size: NA; CDR3 length: 17; CDR3 DNA: TGTGCCAGCAGCTCGGAGTATGGTAGCGGGATGGGGGATGAGCAGTTCTTC; CDR3 protein: CASSSEYGSGMGDEQFF
D gene: NA; J gene: TRBJ2-3; V gene: TRBV11-3; clone size: once; CDR3 length: 13; CDR3 DNA: TGTGCCAGCAGCTTAGCAGGGGCAGATACGCAGTATTTT; CDR3 protein: CASSLAGADTQYF
D gene: TRBD1; J gene: TRBJ1-3; V gene: TRBV29-1; clone size: NA; CDR3 length: 13; CDR3 DNA: TGCAGCGTCGCGGACAGGGGTGGAGACACCATATATTTT; CDR3 protein: CSVADRGGDTIYF
D gene: TRBD2; J gene: TRBJ2-1; V gene: TRBV18; clone size: NA; CDR3 length: 14; CDR3 DNA: TGTGCCAGCTCAGGACTAGCGGGATCCAATGAGCAGTTCTTC; CDR3 protein: CASSGLAGSNEQFF
D gene: NA; J gene: TRBJ2-2; V gene: TRBV28; clone size: NA; CDR3 length: 15; CDR3 DNA: TGTGCCAGCAGTTTAATAAGTAGCTTGATCGGGGAGCTGTTTTTT; CDR3 protein: CASSLISSLIGELFF
D gene: TRBD1; J gene: TRBJ2-7; V gene: TRBV4-2; clone size: NA; CDR3 length: 15; CDR3 DNA: TGTGCCAGCAGCCAAGAGTGGACAGGCCACTACGAGCAGTACTTC; CDR3 protein: CASSQEWTGHYEQYF
D gene: NA; J gene: TRBJ2-7; V gene: TRBV18; clone size: NA; CDR3 length: 12; CDR3 DNA: TGTGCCAGCTCACCAATCCCCTACGAGCAGTACTTC; CDR3 protein: CASSPIPYEQYF
D gene: NA; J gene: TRBJ2-2; V gene: TRBV5-4; clone size: NA; CDR3 length: 16; CDR3 DNA: TGTGCCAGCAGCCTCGGGGGACAGACGAACACCGGGGAGCTGTTTTTT; CDR3 protein: CASSLGGQTNTGELFF
D gene: NA; J gene: TRBJ2-1; V gene: TRBV30; clone size: NA; CDR3 length: 15; CDR3 DNA: TGTGCCTGGAGTGTAAGGCTAGCGAGCTACAATGAGCAGTTCTTC; CDR3 protein: CAWSVRLASYNEQFF
D gene: TRBD2; J gene: TRBJ2-1; V gene: TRBV28; clone size: NA; CDR3 length: 14; CDR3 DNA: TGTGCCAGCAGTTTGACTAGCGGATACAATGAGCAGTTCTTC; CDR3 protein: CASSLTSGYNEQFF
D gene: NA; J gene: TRBJ1-2; V gene: TRBV6-6; clone size: once; CDR3 length: 14; CDR3 DNA: TGTGCCGCCCGCCTAGGGGGGTCTAACTATGGCTACACCTTC; CDR3 protein: CAARLGGSNYGYTF
D gene: NA; J gene: TRBJ2-1; V gene: TRBV9; clone size: NA; CDR3 length: 16; CDR3 DNA: TGTGCCAGCAGCGTAGATCCGGGACTGGCCTACAATGAGCAGTTCTTC; CDR3 protein: CASSVDPGLAYNEQFF
D gene: NA; J gene: TRBJ1-2; V gene: TRBV19; clone size: NA; CDR3 length: 16; CDR3 DNA: TGTGCCAGTAGTATAATCGTTAGCGGTTCTGGCGGTGGCTACACCTTC; CDR3 protein: CASSIIVSGSGGGYTF
D gene: NA; J gene: TRBJ1-2; V gene: TRBV5-1; clone size: once; CDR3 length: 12; CDR3 DNA: TGCGCCAGCAGCTTGGGGGCCAGAGGCTACACCTTC; CDR3 protein: CASSLGARGYTF
D gene: TRBD2; J gene: TRBJ2-7; V gene: TRBV6-6; clone size: once; CDR3 length: 16; CDR3 DNA: TGTGCCAGCAGTCAACGGACTAGCGGGATTCTGTACGAGCAGTACTTC; CDR3 protein: CASSQRTSGILYEQYF
D gene: NA; J gene: TRBJ1-5; V gene: TRBV18; clone size: NA; CDR3 length: 13; CDR3 DNA: TGTGCCAGCTCACCAGGGAGGAATCAGCCCCAGCATTTT; CDR3 protein: CASSPGRNQPQHF
D gene: TRBD1; J gene: TRBJ1-1; V gene: TRBV6-5; clone size: NA; CDR3 length: 15; CDR3 DNA: TGTGCCAGCAGGGGGGTAGGGACAGGGGTTACTGAAGCTTTCTTT; CDR3 protein: CASRGVGTGVTEAFF
D gene: NA; J gene: TRBJ2-3; V gene: TRBV9; clone size: NA; CDR3 length: 15; CDR3 DNA: TGTGCCAGCAGCAAGGGGCGGGAAGGCGTAGATACGCAGTATTTT; CDR3 protein: CASSKGREGVDTQYF
D gene: NA; J gene: TRBJ1-2; V gene: TRBV30; clone size: NA; CDR3 length: 12; CDR3 DNA: TGTGCCTGGAGTGTACGGGCTGCCGGCTACACCTTC; CDR3 protein: CAWSVRAAGYTF
D gene: NA; J gene: TRBJ1-1; V gene: TRBV11-1; clone size: NA; CDR3 length: 15; CDR3 DNA: TGTGCCAGCAGCCGAGAGGTAGTTCAGAACACTGAAGCTTTCTTT; CDR3 protein: CASSREVVQNTEAFF
D gene: NA; J gene: TRBJ1-2; V gene: TRBV12-2; clone size: NA; CDR3 length: 11; CDR3 DNA: TGTGCAACCCCAGGGGAGGATGGCTACACCTTC; CDR3 protein: CATPGEDGYTF
D gene: TRBD1; J gene: TRBJ2-2; V gene: TRBV9; clone size: NA; CDR3 length: 16; CDR3 DNA: TGTGCCAGCAGCCCTGGGACAGGGGGCCTCACCGGGGAGCTGTTTTTT; CDR3 protein: CASSPGTGGLTGELFF
D gene: NA; J gene: TRBJ2-2; V gene: TRBV18; clone size: NA; CDR3 length: 17; CDR3 DNA: TGTGCCAGCTCACCGCAACAGGTTGTGGAGAACACCGGGGAGCTGTTTTTT; CDR3 protein: CASSPQQVVENTGELFF
D gene: NA; J gene: TRBJ1-4; V gene: TRBV5-4; clone size: NA; CDR3 length: 15; CDR3 DNA: TGTGCCAGCAGCTTGGCACCTGGGGTCAATGAAAAACTGTTTTTT; CDR3 protein: CASSLAPGVNEKLFF
D gene: NA; J gene: TRBJ1-5; V gene: TRBV30; clone size: NA; CDR3 length: 13; CDR3 DNA: TGTGCCTGGAGTGGGAGTAGCAATCAGCCCCAGCATTTT; CDR3 protein: CAWSGSSNQPQHF
D gene: TRBD2; J gene: TRBJ2-3; V gene: TRBV9; clone size: once; CDR3 length: 16; CDR3 DNA: TGTGCCAGCAGCCAGCAGGGGCTAGCGGGAGCAGATACGCAGTATTTT; CDR3 protein: CASSQQGLAGADTQYF
D gene: TRBD1; J gene: TRBJ1-1; V gene: TRBV9; clone size: NA; CDR3 length: 15; CDR3 DNA: TGTGCCAGCAGCGTTTGGACAGGCGATCCCACTGAAGCTTTCTTT; CDR3 protein: CASSVWTGDPTEAFF
D gene: NA; J gene: TRBJ1-1; V gene: TRBV6-1; clone size: NA; CDR3 length: 16; CDR3 DNA: TGTGCCAGCAGTGAAAACCTTAGGACCGGTGGCACTGAAGCTTTCTTT; CDR3 protein: CASSENLRTGGTEAFF
D gene: NA; J gene: TRBJ2-2; V gene: TRBV9; clone size: NA; CDR3 length: 15; CDR3 DNA: TGTGCCAGCAGCGCCCGGGCGGAGGGCAGCGGGGAGCTGTTTTTT; CDR3 protein: CASSARAEGSGELFF
D gene: NA; J gene: TRBJ2-5; V gene: TRBV19; clone size: NA; CDR3 length: 15; CDR3 DNA: TGTGCCAGTAGTATGCTTTCGGTGGGGGTGCGGACCCAGTACTTC; CDR3 protein: CASSMLSVGVRTQYF
D gene: NA; J gene: TRBJ2-2; V gene: TRBV5-4; clone size: NA; CDR3 length: 17; CDR3 DNA: TGTGCCAGCAGCTTTCGACCCCCGGGAGAGAACACCGGGGAGCTGTTTTTT; CDR3 protein: CASSFRPPGENTGELFF
D gene: NA; J gene: TRBJ2-3; V gene: TRBV5-1; clone size: NA; CDR3 length: 14; CDR3 DNA: TGCGCCAGCAGCTTGCGGCAGTTCACAGATACGCAGTATTTT; CDR3 protein: CASSLRQFTDTQYF
D gene: NA; J gene: TRBJ2-3; V gene: TRBV6-5; clone size: NA; CDR3 length: 14; CDR3 DNA: TGTGCCAGCAGTTACTTGCGGAACACAGATACGCAGTATTTT; CDR3 protein: CASSYLRNTDTQYF
D gene: TRBD1; J gene: TRBJ1-4; V gene: TRBV5-6; clone size: NA; CDR3 length: 15; CDR3 DNA: TGTGCCAGCAGCGCAACAGGGGGCGGTGGTGAAAAACTGTTTTTT; CDR3 protein: CASSATGGGGEKLFF
D gene: NA; J gene: TRBJ1-5; V gene: TRBV7-2; clone size: NA; CDR3 length: 16; CDR3 DNA: TGTGCCAGCAGCTTAATCAGCGGCAGCTCGAGAGGGCCCCAGCATTTT; CDR3 protein: CASSLISGSSRGPQHF
D gene: TRBD1; J gene: TRBJ2-7; V gene: TRBV11-2; clone size: once; CDR3 length: 15; CDR3 DNA: TGTGCCAGCGTACCCAGGGACAGGGGATTCTACGAGCAGTACTTC; CDR3 protein: CASVPRDRGFYEQYF
D gene: NA; J gene: TRBJ1-2; V gene: TRBV6-5; clone size: NA; CDR3 length: 15; CDR3 DNA: TGTGCCAGCAGTTACCCGACGGCCGCAGGGATCGGCTACACCTTC; CDR3 protein: CASSYPTAAGIGYTF
D gene: NA; J gene: TRBJ1-1; V gene: TRBV28; clone size: NA; CDR3 length: 16; CDR3 DNA: TGTGCCAGCAGTCCCTCAGTGGGGTCGGAGAACACTGAAGCTTTCTTT; CDR3 protein: CASSPSVGSENTEAFF